The next 2 T cell receptor beta chains were all read from a single sample in a study of T cell responses to AZD1222 COVID-19 vaccine (dated by TCRdb to 2020 to 2023). The library was made by the immunoSEQ multiplex PCR assay. TCRdb stores this immuneACCESS table with in-frame sequences only. Part of the clones is absent; in the studies checked, under half of the shortfall reflects unresolved V genes, and no reason is known for the rest. The sample yields approximately 81,000 clones; about four fifths were counted once. The ten top clones hold under 1.5% of the sample. The meaning of the sample's time point label: about 28 days (+/-7) after the second vaccine dose. Sample: peripheral blood, taken 28 days after the second AZD1222 dose. These receptors came from an adult who received the AZD1222 COVID-19 vaccine.

The V and J genes are TRBV6-5 and TRBJ2-1, with 8 bases that match TRBD2. Unmatched junction bases numbered 6, after V lost 5 bases and J lost 3 bases. This CDR3 is built from 15 residues. Germline V lookup: CDR1 MNHEY, CDR2 SVGAGI. The CDR3 DNA reads TGTGCCAGCAGTCTCCTTAGCGGGAACTACAATGAGCAGTTCTTC. Protein product: CASSLLSGNYNEQFF.

J is TRBJ2-2 and V is TRBV4-2; no clear D. The CDR3 is 15 amino acids. The V gene lost 1 base and the J gene lost 3 bases, with 9 bases spanning the gap. Germline values: CDR1 LGHNA, CDR2 YNFKEQ. Written as DNA, the CDR3 is TGTGCCAGCAGCCAAGTCGGCAGATACACCGGGGAGCTGTTTTTT. It translates to CASSQVGRYTGELFF.